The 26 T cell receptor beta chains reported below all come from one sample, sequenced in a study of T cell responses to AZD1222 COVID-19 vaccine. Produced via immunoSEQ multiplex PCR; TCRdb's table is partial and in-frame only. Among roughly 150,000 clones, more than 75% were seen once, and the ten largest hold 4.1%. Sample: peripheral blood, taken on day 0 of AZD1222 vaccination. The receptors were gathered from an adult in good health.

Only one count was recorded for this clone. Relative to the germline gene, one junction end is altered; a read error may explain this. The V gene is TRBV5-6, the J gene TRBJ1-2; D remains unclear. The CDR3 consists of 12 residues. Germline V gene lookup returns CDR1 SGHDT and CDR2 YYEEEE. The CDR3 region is CASSPRTYGYIF. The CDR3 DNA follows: TGTGCCAGCAGCCCCAGGACCTATGGCTACATCTTC. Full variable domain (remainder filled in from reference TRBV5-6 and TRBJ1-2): DAGVTQSPTHLIKTRGQQVTLRCSPKSGHDTVSWYQQALGQGPQFIFQYYEEEERQRGNFPDRFSGHQFPNYSSELNVNALLLGDSALYLCASSPRTYGYIFGSGTRLTVV.

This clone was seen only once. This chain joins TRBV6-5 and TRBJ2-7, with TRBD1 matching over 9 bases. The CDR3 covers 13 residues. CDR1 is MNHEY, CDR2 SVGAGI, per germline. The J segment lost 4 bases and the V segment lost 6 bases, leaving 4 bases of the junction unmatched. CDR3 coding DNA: TGTGCCAGCAGACAGGGGGCGCGGTACGAGCAGTACTTC. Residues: CASRQGARYEQYF.

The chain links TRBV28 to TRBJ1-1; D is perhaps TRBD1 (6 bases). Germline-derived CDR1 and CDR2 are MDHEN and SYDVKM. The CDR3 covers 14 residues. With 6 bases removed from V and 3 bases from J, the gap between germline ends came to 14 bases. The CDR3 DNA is TGTGCCAGCAGCTCGGGACACGGATACACTGAAGCTTTCTTT. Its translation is CASSSGHGYTEAFF.

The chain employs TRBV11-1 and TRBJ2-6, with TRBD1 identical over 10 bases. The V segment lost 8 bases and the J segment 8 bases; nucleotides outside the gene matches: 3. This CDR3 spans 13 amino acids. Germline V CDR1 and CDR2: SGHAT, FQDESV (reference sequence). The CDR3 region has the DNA TGTGCCAGCGGACAGGGGGGAACCAACGTCCTGACTTTC. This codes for CASGQGGTNVLTF.

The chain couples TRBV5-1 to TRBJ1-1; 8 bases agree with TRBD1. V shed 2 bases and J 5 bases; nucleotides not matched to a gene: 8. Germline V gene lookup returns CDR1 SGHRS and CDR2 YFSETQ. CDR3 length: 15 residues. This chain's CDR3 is CASSLITGGNTEAFF. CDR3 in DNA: TGCGCCAGCAGCTTAATTACAGGGGGAAATACTGAAGCTTTCTTT.

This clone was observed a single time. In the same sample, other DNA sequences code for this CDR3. The DNA for the CDR3 is TGTGCCAGCAGCGTGGGACAGGGAGATTCACCCCTCCACTTT. Translated, it gives CASSVGQGDSPLHF. The V and J genes are TRBV9 and TRBJ1-6; 9 nucleotides match TRBD1. The CDR3 extends over 14 amino acids. The germline V gene has CDR1 SGDLS and CDR2 YYNGEE. V dropped 2 bases and J dropped 8; count of bases not matched to a gene: 2.

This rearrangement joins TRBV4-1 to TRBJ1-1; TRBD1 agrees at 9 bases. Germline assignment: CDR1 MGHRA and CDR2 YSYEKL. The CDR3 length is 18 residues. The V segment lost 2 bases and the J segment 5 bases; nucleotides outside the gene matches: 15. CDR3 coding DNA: TGCGCCAGCAGCCAACGATCAGGGACAGGGCCGCTAGTAACTGAAGCTTTCTTT. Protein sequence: CASSQRSGTGPLVTEAFF.

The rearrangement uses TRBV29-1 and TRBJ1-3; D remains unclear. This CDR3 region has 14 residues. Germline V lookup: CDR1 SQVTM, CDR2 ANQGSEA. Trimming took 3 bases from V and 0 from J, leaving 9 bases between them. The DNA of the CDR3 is TGCAGCGTTGATCAGGATCTCTCTGGAAACACCATATATTTT. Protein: CSVDQDLSGNTIYF.

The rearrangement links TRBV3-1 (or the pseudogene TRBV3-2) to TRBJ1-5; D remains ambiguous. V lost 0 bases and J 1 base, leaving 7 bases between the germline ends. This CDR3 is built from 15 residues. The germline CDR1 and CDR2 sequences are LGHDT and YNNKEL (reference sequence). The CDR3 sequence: CASSQDLSSNQPQHF. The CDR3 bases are TGTGCCAGCAGCCAAGATCTTTCAAGCAATCAGCCCCAGCATTTT.

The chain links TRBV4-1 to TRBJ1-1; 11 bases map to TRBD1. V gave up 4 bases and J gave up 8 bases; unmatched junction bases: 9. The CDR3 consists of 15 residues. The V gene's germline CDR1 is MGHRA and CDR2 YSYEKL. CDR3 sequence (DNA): TGCGCCAGCAGCCGAGACCGGACAGGGGGCGTCGAAGCTTTCTTT. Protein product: CASSRDRTGGVEAFF.

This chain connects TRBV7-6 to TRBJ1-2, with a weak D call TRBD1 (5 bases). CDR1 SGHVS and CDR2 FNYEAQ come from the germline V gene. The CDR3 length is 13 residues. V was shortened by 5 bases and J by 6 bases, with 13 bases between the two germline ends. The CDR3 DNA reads TGTGCCAGCAGCCCAGTGAGAGGGGATGGCTACACCTTC. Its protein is CASSPVRGDGYTF. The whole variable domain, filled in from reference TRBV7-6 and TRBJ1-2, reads GAGVSQSPRYKVTKRGQDVALRCDPISGHVSLYWYRQALGQGPEFLTYFNYEAQQDKSGLPNDRFSAERPEGSISTLTIQRTEQRDSAMYRCASSPVRGDGYTFGSGTRLTVV.

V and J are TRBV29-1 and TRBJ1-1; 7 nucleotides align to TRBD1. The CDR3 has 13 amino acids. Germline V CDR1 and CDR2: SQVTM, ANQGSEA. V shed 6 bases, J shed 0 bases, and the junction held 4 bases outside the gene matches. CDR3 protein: CSVHRGLNTEAFF. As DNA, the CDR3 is TGCAGCGTCCACAGGGGTCTGAACACTGAAGCTTTCTTT.

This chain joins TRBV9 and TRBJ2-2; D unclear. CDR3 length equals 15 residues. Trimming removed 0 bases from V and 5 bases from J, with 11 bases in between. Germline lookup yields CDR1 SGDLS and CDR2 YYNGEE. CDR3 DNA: TGTGCCAGCAGCGTAGGGGATCTCCGGACCGGGGAGCTGTTTTTT. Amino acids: CASSVGDLRTGELFF.

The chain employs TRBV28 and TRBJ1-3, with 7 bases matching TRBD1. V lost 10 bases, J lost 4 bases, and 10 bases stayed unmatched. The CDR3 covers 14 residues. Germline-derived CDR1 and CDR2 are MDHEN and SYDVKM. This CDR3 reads CATWDSRRGNTIYF. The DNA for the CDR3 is TGTGCCACCTGGGACAGCCGTAGGGGAAACACCATATATTTT.

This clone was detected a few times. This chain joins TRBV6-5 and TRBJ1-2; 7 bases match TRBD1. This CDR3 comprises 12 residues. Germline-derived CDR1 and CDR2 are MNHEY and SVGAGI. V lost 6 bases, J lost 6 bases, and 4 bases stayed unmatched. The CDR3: CASRRTGDGYTF. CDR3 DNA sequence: TGTGCCAGCAGGCGCACAGGGGATGGCTACACCTTC.

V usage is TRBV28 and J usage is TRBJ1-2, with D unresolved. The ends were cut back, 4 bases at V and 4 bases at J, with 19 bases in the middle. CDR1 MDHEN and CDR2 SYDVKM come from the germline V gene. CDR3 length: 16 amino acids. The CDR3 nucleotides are TGTGCCAGCAGTTACACCGAGGTATTGGCTCCCTATGGCTACACCTTC. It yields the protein CASSYTEVLAPYGYTF.

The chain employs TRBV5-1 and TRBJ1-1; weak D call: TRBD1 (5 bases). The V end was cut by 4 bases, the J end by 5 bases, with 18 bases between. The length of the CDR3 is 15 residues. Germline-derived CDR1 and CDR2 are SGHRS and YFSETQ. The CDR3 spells CASSSRPVGGTEAFF. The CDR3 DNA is TGCGCCAGCAGCAGCCGACCCGTCGGGGGGACTGAAGCTTTCTTT.

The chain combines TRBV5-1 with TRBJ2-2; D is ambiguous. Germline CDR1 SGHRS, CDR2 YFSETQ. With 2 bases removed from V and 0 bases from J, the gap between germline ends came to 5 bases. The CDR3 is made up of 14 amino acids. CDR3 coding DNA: TGCGCCAGCAGCTTTAACTCGAACACCGGGGAGCTGTTTTTT. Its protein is CASSFNSNTGELFF.

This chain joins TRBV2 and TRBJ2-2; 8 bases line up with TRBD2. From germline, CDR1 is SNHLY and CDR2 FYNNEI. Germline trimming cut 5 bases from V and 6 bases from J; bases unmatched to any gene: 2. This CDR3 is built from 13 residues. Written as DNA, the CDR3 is TGTGCCAGCAGTCGGGGGGGGCCCGGGGAGCTGTTTTTT. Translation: CASSRGGPGELFF.

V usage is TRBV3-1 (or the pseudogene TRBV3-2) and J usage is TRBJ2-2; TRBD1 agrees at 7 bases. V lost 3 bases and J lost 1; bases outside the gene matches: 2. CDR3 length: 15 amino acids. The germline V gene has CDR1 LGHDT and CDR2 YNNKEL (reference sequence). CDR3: CASSQRQGNTGELFF. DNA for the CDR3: TGTGCCAGCAGCCAGAGACAGGGGAACACCGGGGAGCTGTTTTTT.

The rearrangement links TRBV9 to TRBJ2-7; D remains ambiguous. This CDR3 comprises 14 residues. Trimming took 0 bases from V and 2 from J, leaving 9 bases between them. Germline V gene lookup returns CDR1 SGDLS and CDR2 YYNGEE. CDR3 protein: CASSVGLGPYEQYF. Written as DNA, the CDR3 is TGTGCCAGCAGCGTAGGGCTCGGCCCCTACGAGCAGTACTTC. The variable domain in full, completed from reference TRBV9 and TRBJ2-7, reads DSGVTQTPKHLITATGQRVTLRCSPRSGDLSVYWYQQSLDQGLQFLIQYYNGEERAKGNILERFSAQQFPDLHSELNLSSLELGDSALYFCASSVGLGPYEQYFGPGTRLTVT.

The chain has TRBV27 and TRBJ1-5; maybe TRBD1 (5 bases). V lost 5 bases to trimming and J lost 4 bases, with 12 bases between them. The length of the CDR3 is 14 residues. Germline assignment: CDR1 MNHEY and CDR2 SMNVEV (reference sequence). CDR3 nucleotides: TGTGCCAGCAGTCCCCGACAGACTAATCAGCCCCAGCATTTT. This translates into CASSPRQTNQPQHF.

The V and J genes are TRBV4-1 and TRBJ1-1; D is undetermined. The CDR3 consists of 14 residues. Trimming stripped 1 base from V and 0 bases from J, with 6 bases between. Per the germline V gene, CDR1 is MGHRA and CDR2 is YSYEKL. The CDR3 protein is CASSQGQLNTEAFF. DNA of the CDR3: TGCGCCAGCAGCCAAGGACAATTGAACACTGAAGCTTTCTTT.

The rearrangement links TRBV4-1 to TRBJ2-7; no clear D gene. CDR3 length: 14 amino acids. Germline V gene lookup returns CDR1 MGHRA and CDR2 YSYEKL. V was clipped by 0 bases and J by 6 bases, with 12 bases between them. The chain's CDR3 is CASSQDLWASEQYF. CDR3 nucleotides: TGCGCCAGCAGCCAAGATCTTTGGGCGTCCGAGCAGTACTTC.

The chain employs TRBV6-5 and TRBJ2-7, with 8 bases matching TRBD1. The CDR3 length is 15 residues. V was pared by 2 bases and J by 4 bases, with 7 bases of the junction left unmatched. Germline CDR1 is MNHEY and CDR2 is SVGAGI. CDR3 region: CASSYGTGGRYEQYF. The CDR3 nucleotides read TGTGCCAGCAGTTACGGAACAGGGGGTCGGTACGAGCAGTACTTC.

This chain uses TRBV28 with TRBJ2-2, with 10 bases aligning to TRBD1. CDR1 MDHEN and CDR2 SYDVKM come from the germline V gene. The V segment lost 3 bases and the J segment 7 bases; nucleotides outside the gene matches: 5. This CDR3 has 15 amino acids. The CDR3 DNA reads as TGTGCCAGCAGTTTCGGACAGGGGGTTGTCGGGGAGCTGTTTTTT. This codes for CASSFGQGVVGELFF.